The source of this TCR beta chain is a study of blood T cells in healthy people across ages. This clonotype was seen ten or more times. Trimming shortened V by 5 bases and J by 3 bases, and 12 bases separated the two germline ends. This CDR3 is 15 amino acids long. Germline V gene lookup returns CDR1 SGHRS and CDR2 YFSETQ. A J-beta primer mix and a sample-barcoded 5' primer were used in a second PCR of about 7 to 12 cycles. CDR3-containing paired-end reads numbered at least 3 million in each sample. TCRdb re-analysed the 5' RACE reads in MiXCR, keeping a single row per CDR3 protein. Of hundreds of thousands of distinct CDR3 sequences listed, about 28% were seen once; the top ten hold 17%.

The chain couples TRBV5-1 to TRBJ1-6, with TRBD1 as a possible D gene (5 bases). This TCR came from a woman older than 75 in good health. The sample was blood. The CDR3 DNA reads TGCGCCAGCAGAGAGGGACCCTACTATAATTCACCCCTCCACTTT. It specifies CASREGPYYNSPLHF.